This T cell receptor (beta chain) was found in a study of brain metastases from non-small cell lung cancer. TCRdb's copy holds only in-frame clones and misses some; the assay was immunoSEQ multiplex PCR. The sample yields about 1,400 clones, approximately 83% seen once. The junction had 2 bases not matched to a gene; V was cut back by 5 bases and J by 6 bases. Germline-derived CDR1 and CDR2 are SQVTM and ANQGSEA. The CDR3 covers 13 residues. The chain is built from TRBV29-1 and TRBJ2-7, with 15 nucleotides matching TRBD2. The sequenced material came from tumor-adjacent normal tissue. The receptor's source is a donor over 35 with non-small cell lung cancer. The CDR3: CSVRTSGRAEQYF. The DNA for the CDR3 is TGCAGCGTTCGGACTAGCGGGAGGGCCGAGCAGTACTTC.